These 28 T cell receptor beta chains originate from one sample sequenced in a study of T cell repertoires in cytomegalovirus infection. These receptors are not linked to any known antigen. MiXCR, applied by TCRdb to the reads, yields one record per CDR3 protein. The table shows about 160,000 distinct CDR3 sequences, with about a fifth occurring only once. The sample in question was CD8+ T cells from cultured PBMCs, obtained from culture after CMV antigen stimulation. These receptors were collected from a human donor in good health (CMV status not recorded). Some clones in this sample may be carry-over from other donors' samples.

V is TRBV7-6 and J is TRBJ1-1; 8 bases fit TRBD1. The germline V gene has CDR1 SGHVS and CDR2 FNYEAQ. With V trimmed by 1 base and J by 5 bases, 6 bases remained unmatched. CDR3 length: 15 amino acids. The CDR3 sequence is CASSLESGGKTEAFF. CDR3 in DNA: TGTGCCAGCAGCTTAGAGTCAGGGGGCAAGACTGAAGCTTTCTTT.

V and J are TRBV7-8 and TRBJ2-2; 8 nucleotides match TRBD2. The CDR3 consists of 17 residues. J was trimmed by 4 bases and V by 5 bases; bases with no gene match: 12. The germline V gene encodes CDR1 SGHVS and CDR2 FQNEAQ. The CDR3 DNA follows: TGTGCCAGCAGCCCCCCACCACTAGCGGCCCGCACCGGGGAGCTGTTTTTT. Translated, it gives CASSPPPLAARTGELFF.

The chain carries TRBV10-3 and TRBJ2-5, with D possibly being TRBD2 (6 bases). Per the germline V gene, CDR1 is ENHRY and CDR2 is SYGVKD. V was pared by 4 bases and J by 2 bases, with 14 bases between. The CDR3 covers 15 residues. CDR3: CAISGLEGRQETQYF. CDR3 nucleotides: TGTGCCATCAGTGGGTTGGAGGGGAGACAAGAGACCCAGTACTTC.

The chain recombines TRBV12-3 or TRBV12-4 with TRBJ2-1, with 8 bases matching TRBD1. J was trimmed by 7 bases and V by 5 bases; bases with no gene match: 10. The CDR3 is made up of 15 amino acids. The DNA of the CDR3 is TGTGCCAGCAGTCCTACAGGGGGATTGGTTAATGAGCAGTTCTTC. It specifies CASSPTGGLVNEQFF.

This clonotype was seen a single time. The chain uses TRBV10-3 and TRBJ2-1; D not certain. The germline V and J ends were trimmed by 0 bases and 6 bases, with 12 bases remaining between them. The CDR3 covers 15 residues. Germline assignment: CDR1 ENHRY and CDR2 SYGVKD. CDR3: CAISESSTTFNEQFF. CDR3 DNA: TGTGCCATCAGTGAGTCGAGTACTACCTTCAATGAGCAGTTCTTC.

This clonotype turned up a few times. The chain couples TRBV12-3 or TRBV12-4 to TRBJ2-3, with TRBD1 matching over 8 bases. The CDR3 has 18 residues. J gave up 4 bases and V 6 bases, and 18 bases lay outside the gene matches. The CDR3 nucleotides read TGTGCCAGCAGCCCCCACGGACAGGGCGTCCAGGAGGCAGATACGCAGTATTTT. Translating gives CASSPHGQGVQEADTQYF.

This clonotype was counted between two and nine times. V is TRBV6-6 and J is TRBJ1-1; D may be TRBD1 (5 bases). Trimming left V 5 bases short and J 5 bases short, with 12 bases between. This CDR3 contains 13 residues. The V gene's germline CDR1 is MNHNY and CDR2 SVGAGI (reference sequence). CDR3 DNA: TGTGCCAGCAGTCCAGGGTTGGTTACTGAAGCTTTCTTT. Translating gives CASSPGLVTEAFF.

The V gene is TRBV4-1, the J gene TRBJ2-1; D call uncertain. Germline CDR1 reads MGHRA; CDR2 reads YSYEKL. The CDR3 loop spans 17 amino acids. V lost 1 base and J lost 6, with 19 bases in between. CDR3 in amino acids: CASSQVVRQSRTNEQFF. The DNA of the CDR3 is TGCGCCAGCAGCCAAGTGGTTCGGCAGAGCCGCACCAATGAGCAGTTCTTC.

The gene calls are TRBV7-6 and TRBJ2-7; D ambiguous. There are 13 residues in the CDR3. CDR1 is SGHVS and CDR2 is FNYEAQ in the germline V gene. V was shortened by 6 bases and J by 4 bases, with 13 bases between the two germline ends. The DNA of the CDR3 is TGTGCCAGCAGTCGTGGACCTTATTACGAGCAGTACTTC. This gives the protein CASSRGPYYEQYF.

The chain has TRBV2 and TRBJ2-4; D is perhaps TRBD1 (5 bases). Trimming removed 1 base from V and 3 bases from J, with 7 bases in between. This CDR3 region has 14 residues. Germline V CDR1 and CDR2: SNHLY, FYNNEI. The CDR3 spells CASSEEDSKNIQYF. Here the CDR3 DNA reads TGTGCCAGCAGTGAAGAAGACAGCAAAAACATTCAGTACTTC.

The J gene is TRBJ1-5, the V gene TRBV7-9, with 8 bases fitting TRBD1. The CDR3 sequence is 16 residues long. Germline CDR1 SEHNR, CDR2 FQNEAQ (reference sequence). Trimming took 2 bases from V and 5 from J; bases not matched to a gene: 8. Here the CDR3 reads CASSLFPAGGYQPQHF. The CDR3 coding sequence is TGTGCCAGCAGCTTATTCCCCGCAGGGGGCTATCAGCCCCAGCATTTT.

The V call is TRBV12-3 or TRBV12-4, the J call TRBJ1-2, with D possibly being TRBD1 (5 bases). This CDR3 comprises 15 residues. V shed 8 bases and J shed 6 bases, with 22 bases lying between them. The CDR3 reads CASGPMLEGRHGYTF. The CDR3 DNA sequence: TGTGCCAGCGGGCCGATGCTGGAGGGACGGCATGGCTACACCTTC.

The chain employs TRBV9 and TRBJ1-4; D call uncertain. There are 15 residues in the CDR3. Germline loops: CDR1 SGDLS, CDR2 YYNGEE. The ends were cut back, 0 bases at V and 0 bases at J, with 6 bases in the middle. The chain's CDR3 is CASSVGGSTNEKLFF. The CDR3 region has the DNA TGTGCCAGCAGCGTAGGTGGATCAACTAATGAAAAACTGTTTTTT.

The CDR3 is CASSLTSGGATDTQYF. DNA of the CDR3: TGTGCCAGCAGCTTGACTAGCGGGGGGGCGACAGATACGCAGTATTTT. The V call is TRBV7-9, the J call TRBJ2-3, with TRBD2 identical over 14 bases. Unmatched junction bases numbered 2, after V lost 3 bases and J lost 3 bases. The germline V gene encodes CDR1 SEHNR and CDR2 FQNEAQ (reference sequence). The length of the CDR3 is 16 residues.

This rearrangement joins TRBV7-2 to TRBJ2-7; no definite D call. The CDR3 totals 14 residues. Trimming took 6 bases from V and 0 from J, leaving 12 bases between them. Germline CDR1 and CDR2: SGHTA and FQGNSA. CDR3 in DNA: TGTGCCAGCAGTTTTAACTGGAACTCCTACGAGCAGTACTTC. Translating it yields CASSFNWNSYEQYF. Full variable domain (outside the CDR3, taken from reference TRBV7-2 and TRBJ2-7): GAGVSQSPSNKVTEKGKDVELRCDPISGHTALYWYRQSLGQGLEFLIYFQGNSAPDKSGLPSDRFSAERTGGSVSTLTIQRTQQEDSAVYLCASSFNWNSYEQYFGPGTRLTVT.

The J gene is TRBJ2-2, the V gene TRBV7-2, with D maybe TRBD1 (5 bases). V was shortened by 5 bases and J by 5 bases, with 21 bases between the two germline ends. The CDR3 is 17 residues long. Per the germline V gene, CDR1 is SGHTA and CDR2 is FQGNSA. CDR3 coding DNA: TGTGCCAGCAGCCCTTATTGGGGCAGCAGTCGAACCGGGGAGCTGTTTTTT. Protein: CASSPYWGSSRTGELFF. Full variable domain (rest looked up from reference TRBV7-2 and TRBJ2-2): GAGVSQSPSNKVTEKGKDVELRCDPISGHTALYWYRQSLGQGLEFLIYFQGNSAPDKSGLPSDRFSAERTGGSVSTLTIQRTQQEDSAVYLCASSPYWGSSRTGELFFGEGSRLTVL.

V gene TRBV4-1 combines with J gene TRBJ2-7; D is unclear. The CDR3 loop spans 16 amino acids. Germline V gene lookup returns CDR1 MGHRA and CDR2 YSYEKL. V was trimmed by 1 base and J by 4 bases, leaving 17 bases between them. Here the CDR3 DNA reads TGCGCCAGCAGCCAAGGAGGACCTCCCAAGGCATACGAGCAGTACTTC. Translated, it gives CASSQGGPPKAYEQYF.

The chain carries TRBV7-8 and TRBJ2-4; 7 positions agree with TRBD2. The CDR3 is 18 residues long. Germline V gene data show CDR1 as SGHVS and CDR2 as FQNEAQ. V shed 4 bases, J shed 1 base, and the junction held 13 bases outside the gene matches. Written as DNA, the CDR3 is TGTGCCAGCAGCTCGCCGACGGGGGGTTCGGGGGCCAAAAACATTCAGTACTTC. Protein: CASSSPTGGSGAKNIQYF.

This rearrangement joins TRBV7-8 to TRBJ1-1, with D hard to call. The germline V and J ends were trimmed by 5 bases and 4 bases, with 17 bases remaining between them. Germline CDR1 reads SGHVS; CDR2 reads FQNEAQ. The CDR3 runs 15 residues. CDR3 DNA: TGTGCCAGCAGCCCCCTTGAGGGCGCGAGCACTGAAGCTTTCTTT. Translation gives CASSPLEGASTEAFF.

This clonotype appeared a few times. The chain is built from TRBV4-3 and TRBJ2-7, with D tentatively TRBD2 (5 bases). Between the trimmed V and J ends, which lost 4 bases and 4 bases, there was a span of 14 bases. Germline V CDR1 and CDR2: LGHNA, YSLEER. This CDR3 contains 14 residues. Here the CDR3 DNA reads TGCGCCAGCAGCCCTGGACGGGCGGGTTACGAGCAGTACTTC. Translation: CASSPGRAGYEQYF.

This clonotype was counted between two and nine times. The chain links TRBV27 to TRBJ1-5, with D tentatively TRBD1 (5 bases). Trimming stripped 4 bases from V and 2 bases from J, with 12 bases between. The length of the CDR3 is 15 residues. CDR1 MNHEY and CDR2 SMNVEV come from the germline V gene (reference sequence). CDR3 region: CASSWGGGGNQPQHF. As DNA, the CDR3 is TGTGCCAGCAGTTGGGGGGGTGGAGGCAATCAGCCCCAGCATTTT.

This clonotype was observed a few times. The rearrangement joins TRBV7-9 to TRBJ2-3; D possibly corresponds to TRBD1 (6 bases). Looked up from germline, CDR1 is SEHNR and CDR2 is FQNEAQ (reference sequence). V shed 5 bases and J shed 5 bases, with 23 bases lying between them. The CDR3 has 17 residues. The CDR3 loop reads CASSPNGRGGDGDTQYF. The CDR3 DNA reads TGTGCCAGCAGCCCTAACGGCAGGGGTGGAGATGGAGATACGCAGTATTTT.

This chain connects TRBV12-3 or TRBV12-4 to TRBJ2-7; tentative D call: TRBD1 (6 bases). Trimming took 10 bases from V and 0 from J, leaving 13 bases between them. The CDR3 extends over 13 amino acids. The CDR3 bases are TGTGCCACCTCTGGACAGAGCTCCTACGAGCAGTACTTC. Translating gives CATSGQSSYEQYF.

Only a few counts were recorded for this clonotype. The rearrangement joins TRBV4-1 to TRBJ2-1; 7 bases match TRBD2. J lost 2 bases, V lost 0 bases, and 4 bases had no gene match. The CDR3 is 16 amino acids. Germline V gene data show CDR1 as MGHRA and CDR2 as YSYEKL. CDR3 loop: CASSQDRAGAYNEQFF. The CDR3 coding sequence is TGCGCCAGCAGCCAAGATCGGGCGGGGGCCTACAATGAGCAGTTCTTC.

This clonotype qualifies as medium-sized. The chain recombines TRBV4-2 with TRBJ1-2; D is unresolved. The CDR3 sequence is 15 residues long. Trimming stripped 2 bases from V and 0 bases from J, with 10 bases between. The germline V gene has CDR1 LGHNA and CDR2 YNFKEQ. CDR3 region: CASSQTLVANYGYTF. CDR3 bases: TGTGCCAGCAGCCAAACACTGGTTGCTAACTATGGCTACACCTTC.

The chain employs TRBV7-2 and TRBJ1-1, with D possibly being TRBD1 (5 bases). Trimming left V 6 bases short and J 2 bases short, with 13 bases between. Germline loops: CDR1 SGHTA, CDR2 FQGNSA. This CDR3 is built from 14 residues. The DNA for the CDR3 is TGTGCCAGCAGGCCCCGGGGGAGCAACACTGAAGCTTTCTTT. Amino acid sequence: CASRPRGSNTEAFF.

The chain recombines TRBV25-1 with TRBJ1-1; D unclear. Trimming removed 4 bases at V and 6 bases at J, with 15 bases between. Germline values: CDR1 MGHDK, CDR2 SYGVNS. CDR3 length equals 14 residues. The CDR3 coding sequence is TGTGCCAGCAGTGGGAGGCAAGAAACCCCTGAAGCTTTCTTT. Translated, it gives CASSGRQETPEAFF.

In this sample, this clonotype turned up a few times. J is TRBJ2-1 and V is TRBV12-3 or TRBV12-4; 9 nucleotides match TRBD2. V dropped 3 bases and J dropped 7; count of bases not matched to a gene: 7. The CDR3 runs 15 residues. The CDR3 loop is CASSFRGGARNEQFF. CDR3 sequence (DNA): TGTGCCAGCAGTTTTCGCGGGGGGGCCCGTAATGAGCAGTTCTTC.